This T cell receptor (beta chain) stems from a study of cytomegalovirus exposure and HLA in healthy donors. Notes on the study in general: Reports indicate that TCR beta sequences accurately predicted the HLA-A and HLA-B alleles of most subjects. A link between a missense DCLRE1C variant and TCR beta V- and J-gene trimming emerged from a later analysis. In an earlier analysis, about 90% or about 30%: the productive usage of most TCR beta V segments. Analyzed later, most CMV-associated TCR beta chains appeared HLA-restricted.

The PCR used 60 Vbeta and 13 Jbeta primers. Profiled with immunoSEQ multiplex PCR; TCRdb holds only in-frame clones, not every one. Among about 130,000 clones, 70% to 90% were seen once, and the ten largest hold 5.5% to 7%. Details on this clone: Its antigen remains unidentified.

The CDR3 loop spans 14 amino acids. This TCR derives from a woman between 40 and 50 years old in good health and CMV-seropositive. V usage is TRBV21-1 and J usage is TRBJ1-5. TRBV21-1 is described as a pseudogene. Sequencing used PBMCs. The CDR3 here is CASSKWGERQPQHF. The CDR3 DNA reads TGTGCCAGCAGCAAATGGGGGGAACGTCAGCCCCAGCATTTT.